The 9 T cell receptor beta chains given below trace back to one sample, sequenced in a study of blood T cell repertoires in COVID-19. The protocol was immunoSEQ multiplex PCR, while the TCRdb copy is restricted to in-frame clones and leaves out a portion. Altogether some 120,000 clones are present, 80% to 90% being singletons, with the ten largest covering roughly a quarter. Material for sequencing was peripheral blood. These receptors all come from a man in his sixties or seventies with active or convalescent COVID-19.

This sequence joins TRBV11-3 and TRBJ2-2; perhaps TRBD1 as D (6 bases). Germline V gene data show CDR1 as SGHNT and CDR2 as YENEEA. The CDR3 has 14 amino acids. Trimming shortened V by 5 bases and J by 2 bases, and 9 bases separated the two germline ends. The CDR3 DNA reads TGTGCCAGCAGCGGACAGACTAACACCGGGGAGCTGTTTTTT. Protein product: CASSGQTNTGELFF.

The gene calls are TRBV19 and TRBJ1-1; 7 bases fit TRBD1. From germline, CDR1 is LNHDA and CDR2 SQIVND (reference sequence). The CDR3 covers 15 residues. J gave up 4 bases and V 9 bases, and 14 bases lay outside the gene matches. CDR3 in DNA: TGTGCCAGCTCCCGACAGGGCGTGGGGGCCACTGAAGCTTTCTTT. Translated: CASSRQGVGATEAFF.

V is TRBV7-9 and J is TRBJ1-6; a possible D gene is TRBD1 (6 bases). CDR1 and CDR2 (germline): SEHNR, FQNEAQ (reference sequence). The CDR3 has 14 residues. The V end lost 3 bases, the J end lost 7 bases, and 10 bases lay between the germline ends. The CDR3 DNA reads TGTGCCAGCAGCTTGGACAGTCGAAATTCACCCCTCCACTTT. It translates to CASSLDSRNSPLHF.

The gene calls are TRBV28 and TRBJ1-6, with D tentatively TRBD1 (5 bases). CDR3 size: 19 residues. Trimming stripped 3 bases from V and 0 bases from J, with 18 bases between. Germline V lookup: CDR1 MDHEN, CDR2 SYDVKM. In nucleotides, the CDR3 is TGTGCCAGCAGTTTGCGGCAAGGGGTCGGGGGCTCCTATAATTCACCCCTCCACTTT. Translated, it gives CASSLRQGVGGSYNSPLHF.

CDR3 bases: TGTGCCAGTAGTGCTACGGGACAGGGGGCTGTGAGCAATCAGCCCCAGCATTTT. This codes for CASSATGQGAVSNQPQHF. The chain is built from TRBV19 and TRBJ1-5, with TRBD1 matching over 12 bases. The V and J ends lost 5 bases and 1 base, in that order; junction bases with no gene match: 9. CDR3 length: 18 residues. Germline assignment: CDR1 LNHDA and CDR2 SQIVND (reference sequence). Filled out from reference TRBV19 and TRBJ1-5, the complete variable domain reads DGGITQSPKYLFRKEGQNVTLSCEQNLNHDAMYWYRQDPGQGLRLIYYSQIVNDFQKGDIAEGYSVSREKKESFPLTVTSAQKNPTAFYLCASSATGQGAVSNQPQHFGDGTRLSIL.

The chain links TRBV6-1 to TRBJ1-5, with D tentatively TRBD1 (6 bases). Germline V gene lookup returns CDR1 MNHNS and CDR2 SASEGT. This CDR3 spans 18 amino acids. V was clipped by 0 bases and J by 0 bases, with 15 bases between them. CDR3 amino acids: CASSEAHSQGISNQPQHF. DNA of the CDR3: TGTGCCAGCAGTGAAGCCCATTCACAGGGAATTAGCAATCAGCCCCAGCATTTT.

The V call is TRBV28, the J call TRBJ2-5; D gene uncertain. V lost 6 bases and J 2 bases, leaving 4 bases between the germline ends. The CDR3 contains 11 residues. Germline V gene lookup returns CDR1 MDHEN and CDR2 SYDVKM. The CDR3 DNA follows: TGTGCCAGCAGCCTTCAAGAGACCCAGTACTTC. Its translation is CASSLQETQYF. Together with reference TRBV28 and TRBJ2-5, the CDR3 gives the full variable domain: DVKVTQSSRYLVKRTGEKVFLECVQDMDHENMFWYRQDPGLGLRLIYFSYDVKMKEKGDIPEGYSVSREKKERFSLILESASTNQTSMYLCASSLQETQYFGPGTRLLVL.

The rearrangement joins TRBV5-4 to TRBJ2-7, with TRBD2 identical over 13 bases. The germline gives CDR1 SGHNT, CDR2 YYREEE (reference sequence). The length of the CDR3 is 17 residues. With 4 bases clipped from V and 3 bases from J, the junction kept 10 bases outside the gene matches. The CDR3 nucleotides are TGTGCCAGCAGCCCCGCTGGACTAGCGGGAGTTGGCTACGAGCAGTACTTC. Its translation is CASSPAGLAGVGYEQYF.

The chain is built from TRBV7-8 and TRBJ1-4, with D unclear. Germline V lookup: CDR1 SGHVS, CDR2 FQNEAQ. This CDR3 region has 16 residues. V was pared by 5 bases and J by 0 bases, with 13 bases between. The CDR3 loop reads CASSPRRVATNEKLFF. Written as DNA, the CDR3 is TGTGCCAGCAGCCCGCGACGGGTAGCAACTAATGAAAAACTGTTTTTT.